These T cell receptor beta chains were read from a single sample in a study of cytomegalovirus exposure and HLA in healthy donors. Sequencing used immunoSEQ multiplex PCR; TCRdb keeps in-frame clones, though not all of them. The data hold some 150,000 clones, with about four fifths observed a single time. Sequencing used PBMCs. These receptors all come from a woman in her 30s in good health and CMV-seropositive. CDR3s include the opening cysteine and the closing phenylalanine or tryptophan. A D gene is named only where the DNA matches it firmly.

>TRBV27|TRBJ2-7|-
CASSFSGSHEQYF
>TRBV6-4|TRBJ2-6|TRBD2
CASSDSLASGAPVLTF
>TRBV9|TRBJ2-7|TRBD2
CASSPRLAGDHEQYF
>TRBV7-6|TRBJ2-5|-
CASSLTQGTQYF
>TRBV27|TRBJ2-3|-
CASSLLSLATDTQYF
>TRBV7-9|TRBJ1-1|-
CASSLGGGTEAFF
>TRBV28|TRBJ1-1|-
CASSSPRWNTEAFF
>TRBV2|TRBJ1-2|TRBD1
CASSRGQADYGYTF
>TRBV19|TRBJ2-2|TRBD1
CASSWDRSTGELFF
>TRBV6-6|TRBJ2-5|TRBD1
CASSPGTGGGETQYF
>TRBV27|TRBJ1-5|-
CASSTQGPSQPQHF
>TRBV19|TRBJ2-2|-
CASSIFAGAGNTGELFF
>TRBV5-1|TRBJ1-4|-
CASGPTGSREKLFF
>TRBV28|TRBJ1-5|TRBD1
CASSSPGQGRYQPQHF
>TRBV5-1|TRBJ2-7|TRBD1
CASSFGQGRSYEQYF
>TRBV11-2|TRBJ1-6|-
CASSLANSWNSPLHF
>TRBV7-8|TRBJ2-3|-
CASSLVVGGLTDTQYF
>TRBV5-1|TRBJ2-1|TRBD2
CASSLAAGQNEQFF
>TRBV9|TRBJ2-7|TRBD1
CASSVGTGVYEQYF
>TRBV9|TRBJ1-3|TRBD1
CASSPGQGDLSGNTIYF
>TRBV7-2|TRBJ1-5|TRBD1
CASAQGNQPQHF
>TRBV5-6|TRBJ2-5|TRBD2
CASSFATSGFQETQYF
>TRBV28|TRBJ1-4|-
CASSSPGKRYEKLFF
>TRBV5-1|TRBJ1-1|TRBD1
CASSDRESTEAFF
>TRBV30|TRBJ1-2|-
CAWSVQGGGYGYTF
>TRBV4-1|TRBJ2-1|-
CASSQDGGGLAYNEQFF
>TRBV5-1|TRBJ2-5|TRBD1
CASSFDRGYETQYF
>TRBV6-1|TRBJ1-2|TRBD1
CASSERADRGNGYTF
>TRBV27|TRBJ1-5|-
CASSLSAGEYNQPQHF
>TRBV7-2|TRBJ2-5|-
CASSRTGRQETQYF
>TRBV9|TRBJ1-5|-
CASSSAGRNQPQHF
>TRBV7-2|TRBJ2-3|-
CASSLKGGSTTDTQYF
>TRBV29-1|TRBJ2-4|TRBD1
CSVYTGTVGNIQYF
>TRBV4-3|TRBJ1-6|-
CASSQLLSTYNSPLHF